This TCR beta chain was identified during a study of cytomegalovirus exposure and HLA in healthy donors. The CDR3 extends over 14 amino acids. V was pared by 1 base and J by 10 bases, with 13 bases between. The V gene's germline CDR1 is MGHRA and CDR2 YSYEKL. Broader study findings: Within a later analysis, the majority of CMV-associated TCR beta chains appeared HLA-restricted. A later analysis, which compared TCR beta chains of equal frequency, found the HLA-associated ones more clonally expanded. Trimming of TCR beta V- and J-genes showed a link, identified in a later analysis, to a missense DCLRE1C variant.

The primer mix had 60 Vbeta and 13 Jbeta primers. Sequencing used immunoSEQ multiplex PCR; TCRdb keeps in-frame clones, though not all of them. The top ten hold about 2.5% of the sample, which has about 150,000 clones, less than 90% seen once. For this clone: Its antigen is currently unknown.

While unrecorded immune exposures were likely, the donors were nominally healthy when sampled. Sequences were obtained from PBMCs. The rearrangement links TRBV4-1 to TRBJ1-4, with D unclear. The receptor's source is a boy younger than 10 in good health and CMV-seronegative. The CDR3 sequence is CASSQAAEQVKLFF. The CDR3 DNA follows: TGCGCCAGCAGCCAAGCGGCGGAGCAAGTAAAACTGTTTTTT.